This entry concerns a single T cell receptor (beta chain). The antigen remains unidentified. The CDR3 is 15 residues long. CDR1 and CDR2 from the germline V gene are LNHDA and SQIVND (reference sequence). V trimming: 3 bases; J trimming: 4 bases; junction bases outside the gene matches: 7. The data originate from a study of cytomegalovirus exposure and HLA in healthy donors. Study results and caveats: Cytomegalovirus association was listed for approximately 160 TCR beta chains. The classifier, whose performance was assessed in both the original and validation cohorts, reportedly diagnosed cytomegalovirus status with high specificity and sensitivity. Whilst most TCR sequences proved rare, a subset of public TCRs occurred across many donors.

Produced via immunoSEQ multiplex PCR; TCRdb's table is partial and in-frame only. The sample holds more than 95,000 clones, 86% seen once. This sequence joins TRBV19 and TRBJ2-3; 7 nucleotides line up with TRBD1. This receptor was identified in a young woman in good health and CMV-seropositive. Sequencing used PBMCs. The CDR3 region has the DNA TGTGCCAGTAGTATCGACGGGACAGACTCAGATACGCAGTATTTT. Translated: CASSIDGTDSDTQYF.